Listed here are 8 T cell receptor beta chains from one sample, sequenced in a study of cytomegalovirus exposure and HLA in healthy donors. The PCR contained 60 Vbeta and 13 Jbeta primers. Assay used: immunoSEQ multiplex PCR; TCRdb lists only in-frame clones, some missing. The repertoire holds some 83,000 clones, with less than 85% as singletons. The sample taken for sequencing was PBMCs. The receptors stem from a man aged 55-75 years in good health and CMV-seronegative.

This chain links TRBV19 with TRBJ1-2; 9 bases align to TRBD1. J was trimmed by 1 base and V by 6 bases; bases with no gene match: 12. Germline V lookup: CDR1 LNHDA, CDR2 SQIVND (reference sequence). CDR3 length: 17 amino acids. Written as DNA, the CDR3 is TGTGCCAGTAGGAGGGGGACAGGGAGATTCCATAACTATGGCTACACCTTC. Translation: CASRRGTGRFHNYGYTF.

The chain links TRBV7-9 to TRBJ1-3; 7 bases map to TRBD1. This CDR3 spans 15 amino acids. The V gene's germline CDR1 is SEHNR and CDR2 FQNEAQ (reference sequence). V dropped 1 base and J dropped 4; count of bases not matched to a gene: 4. The DNA of the CDR3 is TGTGCCAGCAGCTTAGTCTCACAGGGGGGAAACACCATATATTTT. Protein product: CASSLVSQGGNTIYF.

The chain uses TRBV5-6 and TRBJ2-7, with D possibly being TRBD1 (6 bases). V was cut by 4 bases and J by 6 bases, with 17 bases left in between. The CDR3 loop spans 14 amino acids. In germline, CDR1 is SGHDT, CDR2 YYEEEE. The CDR3 DNA is TGTGCCAGCAGCGGATTGATGGGGGCGGGCGAGCAGTACTTC. It codes for CASSGLMGAGEQYF. Complete variable domain (other parts from reference TRBV5-6 and TRBJ2-7): DAGVTQSPTHLIKTRGQQVTLRCSPKSGHDTVSWYQQALGQGPQFIFQYYEEEERQRGNFPDRFSGHQFPNYSSELNVNALLLGDSALYLCASSGLMGAGEQYFGPGTRLTVT.

The chain couples TRBV30 to TRBJ2-2; TRBD1 is a possible D gene (6 bases). CDR1 GTSNPN and CDR2 SVGIG come from the germline V gene (reference sequence). V dropped 7 bases and J dropped 0 bases, with 12 bases sitting between them. The CDR3 is 14 residues long. The CDR3 loop is CAYEQGTNTGELFF. DNA of the CDR3: TGTGCCTATGAACAGGGTACGAACACCGGGGAGCTGTTTTTT. Based on the CDR3 plus reference TRBV30 and TRBJ2-2, the full variable domain is SQTIHQWPATLVQPVGSPLSLECTVEGTSNPNLYWYRQAAGRGLQLLFYSVGIGQISSEVPQNLSASRPQDRQFILSSKKLLLSDSGFYLCAYEQGTNTGELFFGEGSRLTVL.

This clone was counted once. This CDR3 is CASSATSAASYNEQFF. DNA for the CDR3: TGTGCCAGCAGCGCCACTAGCGCCGCCTCCTACAATGAGCAGTTCTTC. V gene TRBV9 combines with J gene TRBJ2-1, with 7 nucleotides matching TRBD2. This CDR3 has 16 residues. Germline-derived CDR1 and CDR2 are SGDLS and YYNGEE. V was pared by 3 bases and J by 0 bases, with 6 bases of the junction left unmatched. Full variable domain (remainder filled in from reference TRBV9 and TRBJ2-1): DSGVTQTPKHLITATGQRVTLRCSPRSGDLSVYWYQQSLDQGLQFLIQYYNGEERAKGNILERFSAQQFPDLHSELNLSSLELGDSALYFCASSATSAASYNEQFFGPGTRLTVL.

The gene calls are TRBV7-9 and TRBJ2-2, with a possible D match to TRBD1 (5 bases). The germline gives CDR1 SEHNR, CDR2 FQNEAQ (reference sequence). The CDR3 is 15 amino acids. Trimming pared 2 bases from V and 4 bases from J, leaving 11 bases between. CDR3 loop: CASSLPGHLTGELFF. CDR3 DNA sequence: TGTGCCAGCAGCTTACCCGGACATCTCACCGGGGAGCTGTTTTTT.

This rearrangement joins TRBV5-1 to TRBJ2-3, with 13 bases identical to TRBD2. The ends lost 0 bases at V and 0 bases at J; junction bases unmatched: 4. Germline V gives CDR1 SGHRS, CDR2 YFSETQ. The CDR3 is 18 amino acids. The CDR3 here is CASSLEGLAGTSTDTQYF. The CDR3 DNA reads as TGCGCCAGCAGCTTGGAGGGACTAGCGGGGACTAGCACAGATACGCAGTATTTT.

The chain couples TRBV5-1 to TRBJ1-2; 7 bases align to TRBD1. Losses at the gene ends were 1 base for V and 8 bases for J; bases not matched to a gene: 8. Germline-derived CDR1 and CDR2 are SGHRS and YFSETQ. The CDR3 extends over 14 amino acids. The CDR3 DNA is TGCGCCAGCAGCTTGATGAATACAGGGGTCGGCTACACCTTC. Its protein product is CASSLMNTGVGYTF.